The subject of this entry is one T cell receptor beta chain. Its antigen remains unidentified. This entry comes from a study of shared clonotypes between healthy human individuals. Study as a whole: Donor ages ranged 18 to 49 years: a couple of women, a few men.

CD8 cells classed as naive were CD45RO-negative and positively selected for CCR7, excluding terminally differentiated effector memory CD45RA+ cells. Donors had no recently reported acute infections or vaccinations and were HIV-negative. Notes on the study in general: Sorted-subset sequencing, rarefaction showed, was incomplete despite large depth.

Splitting of each subset's genomic DNA was done evenly across several immunoSEQ plates. Libraries were prepared by immunoSEQ multiplex PCR; TCRdb keeps only in-frame clonotypes and omits some of them. Of about 2 million clones listed, over 85% were seen once; the top ten hold about 1.1%. Per germline, CDR1 MGHRA and CDR2 YSYEKL. V was shortened by 3 bases and J by 2 bases, with 13 bases between the two germline ends. The CDR3 consists of 15 residues. The TCR was taken from a man between 18 and 35 years old in good health. J is TRBJ1-1 and V is TRBV4-1; the D gene is possibly TRBD1 (5 bases). Source material: naive CD8+ T cells sorted from blood. The CDR3 region is CASSQYGGGNTEAFF. Written as DNA, the CDR3 is TGCGCCAGCAGCCAGTATGGGGGTGGTAACACTGAAGCTTTCTTT.